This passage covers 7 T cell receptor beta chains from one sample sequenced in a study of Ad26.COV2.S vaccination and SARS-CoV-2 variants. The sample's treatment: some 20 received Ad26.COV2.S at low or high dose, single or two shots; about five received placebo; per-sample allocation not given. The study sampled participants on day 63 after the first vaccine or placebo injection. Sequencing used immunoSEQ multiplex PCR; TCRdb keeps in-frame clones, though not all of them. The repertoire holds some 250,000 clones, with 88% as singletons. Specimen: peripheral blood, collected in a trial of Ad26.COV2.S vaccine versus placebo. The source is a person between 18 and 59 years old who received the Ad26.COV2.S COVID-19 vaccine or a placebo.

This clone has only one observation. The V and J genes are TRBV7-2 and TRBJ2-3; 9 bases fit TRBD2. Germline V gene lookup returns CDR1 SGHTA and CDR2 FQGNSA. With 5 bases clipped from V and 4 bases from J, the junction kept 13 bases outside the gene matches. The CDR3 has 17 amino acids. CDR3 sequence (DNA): TGTGCCAGCAGCCCTCCCCTTCATAGCGGGAGAGCAGATACGCAGTATTTT. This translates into CASSPPLHSGRADTQYF.

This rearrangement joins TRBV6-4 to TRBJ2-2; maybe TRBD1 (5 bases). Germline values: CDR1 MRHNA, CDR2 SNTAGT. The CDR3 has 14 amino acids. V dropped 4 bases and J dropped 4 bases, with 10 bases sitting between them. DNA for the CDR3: TGTGCCAGCAGTGGCACTCAGGGCACCGGGGAGCTGTTTTTT. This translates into CASSGTQGTGELFF.

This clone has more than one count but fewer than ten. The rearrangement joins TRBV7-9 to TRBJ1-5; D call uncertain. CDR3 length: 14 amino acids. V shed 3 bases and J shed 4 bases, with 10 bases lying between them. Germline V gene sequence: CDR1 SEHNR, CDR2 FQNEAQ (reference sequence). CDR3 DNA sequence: TGTGCCAGCAGCTTGGCCGCGGGGAATCAGCCCCAGCATTTT. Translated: CASSLAAGNQPQHF.

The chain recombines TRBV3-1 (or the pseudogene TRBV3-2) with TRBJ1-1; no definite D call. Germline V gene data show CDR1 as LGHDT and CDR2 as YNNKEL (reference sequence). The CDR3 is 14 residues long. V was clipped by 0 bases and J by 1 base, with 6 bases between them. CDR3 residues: CASSQDAGNTEAFF. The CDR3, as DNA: TGTGCCAGCAGCCAAGATGCGGGGAACACTGAAGCTTTCTTT.

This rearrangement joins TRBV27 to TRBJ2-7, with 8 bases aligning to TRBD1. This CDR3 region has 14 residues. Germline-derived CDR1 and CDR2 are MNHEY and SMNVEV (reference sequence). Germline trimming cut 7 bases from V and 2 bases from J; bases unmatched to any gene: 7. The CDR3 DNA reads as TGTGCCAGCACCCCATTGACAGGGGCCTACGAGCAGTACTTC. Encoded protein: CASTPLTGAYEQYF.

This chain's CDR3 is CASSLSGTGTNEQYF. The CDR3 region has the DNA TGTGCCAGCTCACTTTCCGGGACAGGGACCAACGAGCAGTACTTC. V usage is TRBV18 and J usage is TRBJ2-7; 9 bases line up with TRBD1. Germline lookup yields CDR1 KGHSH and CDR2 LQKENI. CDR3 length: 15 residues. Trimming took 4 bases from V and 5 from J; bases not matched to a gene: 9. Drawing the rest from reference TRBV18 and TRBJ2-7, the complete variable domain is NAGVMQNPRHLVRRRGQEARLRCSPMKGHSHVYWYRQLPEEGLKFMVYLQKENIIDESGMPKERFSAEFPKEGPSILRIQQVVRGDSAAYFCASSLSGTGTNEQYFGPGTRLTVT.

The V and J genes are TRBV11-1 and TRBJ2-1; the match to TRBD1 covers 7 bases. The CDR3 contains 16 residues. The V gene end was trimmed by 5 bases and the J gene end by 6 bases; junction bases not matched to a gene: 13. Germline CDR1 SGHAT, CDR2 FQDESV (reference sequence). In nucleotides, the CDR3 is TGTGCCAGCAGCCCCCGGGACAGCTTCTTGGGCAATGAGCAGTTCTTC. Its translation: CASSPRDSFLGNEQFF.